One sample yielded the 6 T cell receptor beta chains listed below, sequenced in a study of early T cells in non-severe SARS-CoV-2 infection. TCRdb processed the 5' RACE reads anew with MiXCR; each CDR3 protein has one entry. The sample lists tens of thousands of distinct CDR3 sequences; more than 12% were seen once. The material sequenced was whole blood. Receptor source: an adult who was a healthcare worker with PCR-confirmed SARS-CoV-2 infection or an uninfected control (not recorded which).

The chain is built from TRBV12-3 or TRBV12-4 and TRBJ1-1; no clear D gene. The CDR3 runs 13 residues. The V and J ends lost 3 bases and 1 base respectively, with 6 bases between them. CDR3 in DNA: TGTGCCAGCAGTTTTCCAGGGAACACTGAAGCTTTCTTT. Translation: CASSFPGNTEAFF.

The chain employs TRBV12-3 or TRBV12-4 and TRBJ2-7; TRBD2 is a possible D gene (5 bases). The CDR3 extends over 14 amino acids. The germline V and J ends were trimmed by 4 bases and 1 base, with 11 bases remaining between them. The CDR3: CASSYGGGSYEQYF. DNA of the CDR3: TGTGCCAGCAGTTACGGAGGCGGGTCCTACGAGCAGTACTTC.

This chain uses TRBV5-1 with TRBJ2-1, with TRBD2 matching 7 bases. The CDR3 is made up of 16 amino acids. The germline CDR1 and CDR2 sequences are SGHRS and YFSETQ. V trimming: 6 bases; J trimming: 3 bases; junction bases outside the gene matches: 12. CDR3 region: CASTSGHGGSYNEQFF. The DNA of the CDR3 is TGCGCCAGCACCTCTGGCCATGGCGGGAGCTACAATGAGCAGTTCTTC.

The chain joins TRBV5-5 to TRBJ1-1; D is uncertain. The CDR3 is made up of 13 amino acids. CDR1 is SGHKS, CDR2 YYEKEE, per germline (reference sequence). The V end was cut by 3 bases, the J end by 0 bases, with 6 bases between. In DNA form, the CDR3 reads TGTGCCAGCAGCTCGTCCCTGAACACTGAAGCTTTCTTT. Encoded protein: CASSSSLNTEAFF. Full variable domain (outside the CDR3, taken from reference TRBV5-5 and TRBJ1-1): DAGVTQSPTHLIKTRGQQVTLRCSPISGHKSVSWYQQVLGQGPQFIFQYYEKEERGRGNFPDRFSARQFPNYSSELNVNALLLGDSALYLCASSSSLNTEAFFGQGTRLTVV.

This clonotype was seen repeatedly, ten times or more. V usage is TRBV4-1 and J usage is TRBJ1-1; maybe TRBD1 (5 bases). Germline CDR1 MGHRA, CDR2 YSYEKL. Trimming removed 0 bases from V and 0 bases from J, with 8 bases in between. The CDR3 spans 15 residues. For the CDR3, the DNA is TGCGCCAGCAGCCAAGAGCCGGGGGTGAACACTGAAGCTTTCTTT. As protein: CASSQEPGVNTEAFF.

The rearrangement joins TRBV20-1 to TRBJ1-1; tentative D call: TRBD1 (6 bases). This CDR3 region has 13 residues. CDR1 and CDR2 (germline): DFQATT, SNEGSKA (reference sequence). The CDR3 protein is CSALGAGDTEAFF. DNA of the CDR3: TGCAGCGCTCTAGGTGCAGGGGACACTGAAGCTTTCTTT.